The 28 T cell receptor beta chains reported below all come from one sample, sequenced in a study of cytomegalovirus exposure and HLA in healthy donors (TCRdb year 2017). Preparation of the library involved the immunoSEQ multiplex PCR assay. The multiplex PCR relied on a mix of 60 forward primers for TCR Vbeta segments and 13 reverse primers for TCR Jbeta segments. Not all clones reach the TCRdb copy of this immuneACCESS table, which keeps in-frame sequences only. Checked studies attribute under half of the gap to unresolved V genes and leave the rest unexplained. The sample yields about 140,000 clones; about 79% were counted once. Jointly, the top ten make up about 2.5% of the sample. Material for sequencing was PBMCs. The source of these receptors is a male donor in good health and CMV-seronegative.

A word on this clone: Sequence at one end of the junction differs from germline and may be a read error. The rearrangement joins TRBV7-7 to TRBJ2-5, with 9 bases fitting TRBD1. The CDR3 loop spans 16 amino acids. Germline lookup yields CDR1 SSHAT and CDR2 FNYEAQ (reference sequence). Written as DNA, the CDR3 is TGTGCTAGCAGCTTAACCGGGACAGGGTTTATGGAGACCCAGTACTTC. Its translation is CASSLTGTGFMETQYF.

V is TRBV9 and J is TRBJ1-1, with D possibly being TRBD1 (6 bases). In germline, CDR1 is SGDLS, CDR2 YYNGEE. This CDR3 is 15 amino acids long. V was cut by 4 bases and J by 3 bases, with 16 bases left in between. The CDR3: CASSLGGQGDTEAFF. CDR3 nucleotides: TGTGCCAGCAGCCTGGGGGGGCAGGGAGACACTGAAGCTTTCTTT.

This clone was detected once. V usage is TRBV10-2 and J usage is TRBJ1-1, with TRBD1 as a possible D gene (6 bases). V was clipped by 2 bases and J by 11 bases, with 18 bases between them. The germline CDR1 and CDR2 sequences are WSHSY and SAAADI. The CDR3 is 14 residues long. In DNA form, the CDR3 reads TGCGCCAGCAGTGAGCCAAACAGGGAACGGTGGGCTTTCTTT. Protein product: CASSEPNRERWAFF.

This clone was picked up one time. V usage is TRBV4-1 and J usage is TRBJ2-5, with D perhaps TRBD1 (7 bases). Near its end, the DNA agrees better with TRBJ2-7, so the J call may be wrong. CDR1 MGHRA and CDR2 YSYEKL come from the germline V gene. This CDR3 is 17 amino acids long. The CDR3 DNA reads as TGCGCCAGCAGCCAAGATACAGGGGCAGGGGGGCTGGGCGAGCAGTACTTC. It translates to CASSQDTGAGGLGEQYF.

V and J are TRBV4-2 and TRBJ1-5; tentatively, D is TRBD1 (5 bases). With 0 bases removed from V and 7 bases from J, the gap between germline ends came to 13 bases. The CDR3 is made up of 15 amino acids. The germline V gene encodes CDR1 LGHNA and CDR2 YNFKEQ. Written as DNA, the CDR3 is TGTGCCAGCAGCCAAGATATAGGACATACCCAGCCCCAGCATTTT. Its translation: CASSQDIGHTQPQHF.

The genes are TRBV5-1 and TRBJ2-5, with TRBD1 as a possible D gene (7 bases). Germline-derived CDR1 and CDR2 are SGHRS and YFSETQ. This CDR3 has 13 amino acids. Trimming stripped 4 bases from V and 5 bases from J, with 12 bases between. The CDR3 reads CASSRGTDETQYF. The CDR3 coding sequence is TGCGCCAGCAGCCGCGGGACAGACGAGACCCAGTACTTC. Full variable domain (outside the CDR3, taken from reference TRBV5-1 and TRBJ2-5): KAGVTQTPRYLIKTRGQQVTLSCSPISGHRSVSWYQQTPGQGLQFLFEYFSETQRNKGNFPGRFSGRQFSNSRSEMNVSTLELGDSALYLCASSRGTDETQYFGPGTRLLVL.

V and J are TRBV18 and TRBJ1-1; weak D call: TRBD1 (5 bases). V lost 4 bases, J lost 6 bases, and 18 bases lay in between. CDR1 is KGHSH, CDR2 LQKENI, per germline. The CDR3 covers 15 residues. The CDR3 loop reads CASSLFPQGESEAFF. DNA for the CDR3: TGTGCCAGCTCACTTTTCCCCCAGGGTGAATCTGAAGCTTTCTTT.

The chain has TRBV18 and TRBJ2-3, with 11 bases fitting TRBD2. Unmatched junction bases numbered 12, after V lost 1 base and J lost 0 bases. The CDR3 contains 20 residues. The germline CDR1 and CDR2 sequences are KGHSH and LQKENI. The CDR3 spells CASSPLASGRPTKSTDTQYF. CDR3 DNA sequence: TGTGCCAGCTCACCACTGGCTAGCGGGAGGCCGACGAAAAGCACAGATACGCAGTATTTT.

The chain employs TRBV5-1 and TRBJ1-4, with 9 nucleotides matching TRBD1. Germline CDR1 SGHRS, CDR2 YFSETQ. The CDR3 totals 14 residues. Trimming took 4 bases from V and 5 from J; bases not matched to a gene: 3. CDR3 sequence reads: CASSLGTGNEKLFF. CDR3 nucleotide sequence: TGCGCCAGCAGCCTCGGGACAGGGAATGAAAAACTGTTTTTT.

The rearrangement joins TRBV7-3 to TRBJ1-2, with TRBD1 matching over 10 bases. The CDR3 consists of 17 residues. Germline values: CDR1 SGHTA, CDR2 FQGTGA. Unmatched junction bases numbered 12, after V lost 5 bases and J lost 3 bases. The CDR3 here is CASSPRQGADVDYGYTF. CDR3 sequence (DNA): TGTGCCAGCAGCCCTCGACAGGGGGCGGATGTCGACTATGGCTACACCTTC.

The V and J genes are TRBV27 and TRBJ1-5; possible D gene TRBD1, 5 bases. V gave up 4 bases and J gave up 3 bases, with 10 bases separating them. Per the germline V gene, CDR1 is MNHEY and CDR2 is SMNVEV (reference sequence). This CDR3 has 14 amino acids. This chain's CDR3 is CASSSGVFNQPQHF. For the CDR3, the DNA is TGTGCCAGCAGTTCGGGGGTTTTCAATCAGCCCCAGCATTTT.

The chain couples TRBV30 to TRBJ1-2; 8 nucleotides align to TRBD1. The CDR3 is 16 residues long. Unmatched junction bases numbered 8, after V lost 0 bases and J lost 2 bases. Germline CDR1 and CDR2: GTSNPN and SVGIG (reference sequence). The CDR3 sequence: CAWSVPRTGKNYGYTF. CDR3 in DNA: TGTGCCTGGAGTGTCCCTCGGACAGGGAAGAACTATGGCTACACCTTC.

This clone was seen a handful of times. The chain employs TRBV6-5 and TRBJ2-1; 10 bases fit TRBD2. Germline assignment: CDR1 MNHEY and CDR2 SVGAGI. This CDR3 is 14 amino acids long. The V segment lost 5 bases and the J segment 5 bases; nucleotides outside the gene matches: 3. This chain's CDR3 is CASSRLAGNNEQFF. In DNA, the CDR3 is TGTGCCAGCAGTCGACTAGCGGGTAACAATGAGCAGTTCTTC.

The gene calls are TRBV4-1 and TRBJ1-1, with TRBD1 identical over 9 bases. The CDR3 is 15 amino acids. Germline V CDR1 and CDR2: MGHRA, YSYEKL. The V gene end was trimmed by 3 bases and the J gene end by 5 bases; junction bases not matched to a gene: 7. The CDR3: CASSQEDRGLTEAFF. The CDR3 DNA is TGCGCCAGCAGCCAGGAGGACAGGGGCTTGACTGAAGCTTTCTTT.

This chain uses TRBV18 with TRBJ1-2; the match to TRBD1 covers 7 bases. V dropped 5 bases and J dropped 3; count of bases not matched to a gene: 9. The CDR3 contains 15 residues. CDR1 is KGHSH and CDR2 is LQKENI in the germline V gene. The CDR3 loop is CASSYGRDRYYGYTF. DNA for the CDR3: TGTGCCAGCTCATATGGCCGGGACAGATACTATGGCTACACCTTC.

This chain links TRBV6-6 with TRBJ1-2; D is perhaps TRBD1 (5 bases). Germline assignment: CDR1 MNHNY and CDR2 SVGAGI (reference sequence). V shed 2 bases and J shed 6 bases, with 13 bases lying between them. This CDR3 comprises 14 residues. CDR3 coding DNA: TGTGCCAGCAGTTACGAAAACAGGATGAATGGCTACACCTTC. This encodes CASSYENRMNGYTF.

The chain uses TRBV5-5 and TRBJ1-3; D not certain. Between the trimmed V and J ends, which lost 2 bases and 2 bases, there was a span of 11 bases. The CDR3 has 15 amino acids. From germline, CDR1 is SGHKS and CDR2 YYEKEE (reference sequence). CDR3 DNA sequence: TGTGCCAGCAGCTTACTTCATACCGCTGGAAACACCATATATTTT. It encodes CASSLLHTAGNTIYF.

This rearrangement joins TRBV7-9 to TRBJ1-2; possibly TRBD1 for D (5 bases). The CDR3 runs 15 residues. CDR1 and CDR2 from the germline V gene are SEHNR and FQNEAQ (reference sequence). With 0 bases removed from V and 8 bases from J, the gap between germline ends came to 16 bases. CDR3 sequence: CASSLARSGAWGYTF. The CDR3 DNA sequence: TGTGCCAGCAGCTTAGCAAGAAGTGGGGCCTGGGGCTACACCTTC.

This chain connects TRBV18 to TRBJ1-1, with D possibly being TRBD1 (5 bases). The ends were cut back, 5 bases at V and 2 bases at J, with 12 bases in the middle. Germline V CDR1 and CDR2: KGHSH, LQKENI. The CDR3 has 14 residues. The CDR3 DNA sequence: TGTGCCAGCTCAGCGACGACAGAAAACACTGAAGCTTTCTTT. Amino acids: CASSATTENTEAFF.

The chain has TRBV7-9 and TRBJ2-7; 11 bases line up with TRBD1. The V and J ends lost 8 bases and 10 bases, in that order; junction bases with no gene match: 13. The CDR3 has 14 residues. Looked up from germline, CDR1 is SEHNR and CDR2 is FQNEAQ (reference sequence). The CDR3 spells CASSVGQGAGGQYF. In nucleotides, the CDR3 is TGTGCCAGCTCCGTCGGACAGGGGGCCGGGGGACAGTACTTC. Looking up the rest from reference TRBV7-9 and TRBJ2-7 gives the full variable domain: DTGVSQNPRHKITKRGQNVTFRCDPISEHNRLYWYRQTLGQGPEFLTYFQNEAQLEKSRLLSDRFSAERPKGSFSTLEIQRTEQGDSAMYLCASSVGQGAGGQYFGPGTRLTVT.

The J gene is TRBJ1-1, the V gene TRBV7-2, with 9 positions matching TRBD1. Germline V CDR1 and CDR2: SGHTA, FQGNSA. With V trimmed by 5 bases and J by 4 bases, 11 bases remained unmatched. The CDR3 is made up of 16 amino acids. The CDR3 nucleotides read TGTGCCAGCAGCGGAACAGGGGGCAACTTCGGCACTGAAGCTTTCTTT. Translated, it gives CASSGTGGNFGTEAFF.

This sequence joins TRBV7-9 and TRBJ1-4; possible D gene TRBD1, 5 bases. CDR1 and CDR2 (germline): SEHNR, FQNEAQ (reference sequence). This CDR3 has 15 amino acids. Trimming cost V 5 bases and J 7 bases, with 17 bases left between them. The CDR3, as DNA: TGTGCCAGCAGCCCTAAGGGCAGGGATATTGAAAAACTGTTTTTT. The encoded protein is CASSPKGRDIEKLFF.

The chain couples TRBV6-4 to TRBJ1-4; tentatively, D is TRBD1 (5 bases). This CDR3 region has 16 residues. V gave up 0 bases and J gave up 15 bases, with 23 bases separating them. The germline gives CDR1 MRHNA, CDR2 SNTAGT. The CDR3 coding sequence is TGTGCCAGCAGTGACTCGAGGAGGGGACCGGCGAGGGTATTGTTTTTT. Residues: CASSDSRRGPARVLFF.

This sequence joins TRBV5-4 and TRBJ1-1, with TRBD1 matching 8 bases. Trimming cost V 2 bases and J 1 base; bases outside gene matches: 4. The CDR3 is made up of 15 amino acids. Germline loops: CDR1 SGHNT, CDR2 YYREEE (reference sequence). The CDR3 nucleotides are TGTGCCAGCAGCTTACCGACAGGGGCGAACACTGAAGCTTTCTTT. Translation gives CASSLPTGANTEAFF.

The CDR3 region is CASSFRPPAGSYNEQFF. CDR3 nucleotides: TGTGCCAGCAGTTTCCGACCTCCCGCAGGGTCCTACAATGAGCAGTTCTTC. The chain has TRBV27 and TRBJ2-1; maybe TRBD1 (5 bases). Trimming took 3 bases from V and 1 from J, leaving 16 bases between them. The germline V gene encodes CDR1 MNHEY and CDR2 SMNVEV (reference sequence). The CDR3 is 17 amino acids.

The chain has TRBV5-1 and TRBJ1-1; D remains ambiguous. The V end was cut by 0 bases, the J end by 11 bases, with 17 bases between. Germline CDR1 and CDR2: SGHRS and YFSETQ. This CDR3 is 14 amino acids long. The CDR3: CASSLDSSETTAFF. CDR3 DNA sequence: TGCGCCAGCAGCTTGGACAGCTCTGAAACAACGGCTTTCTTT.

The V and J genes are TRBV29-1 and TRBJ2-1; possibly TRBD2 for D (6 bases). V lost 6 bases and J 0 bases, leaving 18 bases between the germline ends. Germline values: CDR1 SQVTM, CDR2 ANQGSEA. The CDR3 contains 16 residues. Here the CDR3 reads CSVTGVPVGSYNEQFF. The CDR3 DNA follows: TGCAGCGTGACGGGGGTCCCGGTAGGCTCCTACAATGAGCAGTTCTTC.

The chain employs TRBV4-1 and TRBJ2-1, with D possibly TRBD2 on 7 matching bases. The germline CDR1 and CDR2 sequences are MGHRA and YSYEKL. The CDR3 totals 17 residues. Trimming shortened V by 0 bases and J by 4 bases, and 16 bases separated the two germline ends. The CDR3 region has the DNA TGCGCCAGCAGCCAAGATCAAGGGGGGGCTGAGTACAATGAGCAGTTCTTC. Its translation is CASSQDQGGAEYNEQFF.